This TCR beta chain derives from a study of post-analysis software for immune sequencing data. Across the whole study: Patients had relapsing-remitting, secondary progressive or progressive-relapsing multiple sclerosis; some lacked subtype.

Whole-study results and caveats: Roughly 5 TRBV segments occurring more often in patients than controls included TRBV5-6, TRBV5-1 and TRBV20-1.

Concerning this clonotype: Its antigen is unknown.

Presence of unique molecular identifiers characterized the TCR beta cDNA libraries. Each CDR3 protein is one row after TCRdb ran MiXCR on the PCR reads. The sample has roughly 670,000 distinct CDR3 sequences, 59% seen once; the top ten hold roughly 12%. Germline-derived CDR1 and CDR2 are KGHSH and LQKENI. The CDR3 extends over 15 amino acids. Trimming stripped 0 bases from V and 10 bases from J, with 16 bases between. Specimen: blood. This clonotype was sampled from a girl aged 2-10 years with multiple sclerosis. The gene calls are TRBV18 and TRBJ2-1, with D tentatively TRBD2 (5 bases). The DNA for the CDR3 is TGTGCCAGCTCACCACCGGGCGGACTGGACGGGGAGCAGTTCTTC. Its protein is CASSPPGGLDGEQFF. Variable domain in full (rest from reference TRBV18 and TRBJ2-1): NAGVMQNPRHLVRRRGQEARLRCSPMKGHSHVYWYRQLPEEGLKFMVYLQKENIIDESGMPKERFSAEFPKEGPSILRIQQVVRGDSAAYFCASSPPGGLDGEQFFGPGTRLTVL.